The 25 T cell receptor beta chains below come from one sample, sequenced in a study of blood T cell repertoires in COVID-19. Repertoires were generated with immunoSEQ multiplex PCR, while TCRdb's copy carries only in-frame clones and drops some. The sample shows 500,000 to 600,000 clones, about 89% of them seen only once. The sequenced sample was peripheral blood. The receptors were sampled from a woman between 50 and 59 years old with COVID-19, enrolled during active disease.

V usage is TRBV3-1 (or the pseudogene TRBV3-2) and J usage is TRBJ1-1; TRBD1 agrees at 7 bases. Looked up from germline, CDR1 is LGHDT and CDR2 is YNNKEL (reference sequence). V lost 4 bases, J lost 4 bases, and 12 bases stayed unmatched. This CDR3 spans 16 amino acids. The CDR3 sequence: CASSRRPGTAVTEAFF. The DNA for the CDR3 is TGTGCCAGCAGCCGCAGACCCGGGACAGCCGTCACTGAAGCTTTCTTT.

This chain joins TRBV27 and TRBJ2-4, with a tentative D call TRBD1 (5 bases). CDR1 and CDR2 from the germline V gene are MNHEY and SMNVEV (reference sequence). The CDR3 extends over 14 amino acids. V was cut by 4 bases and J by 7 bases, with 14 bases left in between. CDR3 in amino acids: CASSSMGRGNIQYF. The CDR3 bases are TGTGCCAGCAGTTCCATGGGTAGGGGTAACATTCAGTACTTC.

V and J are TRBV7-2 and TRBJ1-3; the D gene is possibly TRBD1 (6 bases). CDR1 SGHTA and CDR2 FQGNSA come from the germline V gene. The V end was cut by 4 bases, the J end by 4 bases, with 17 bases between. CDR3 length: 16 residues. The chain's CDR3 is CASSSSGGARGNTIYF. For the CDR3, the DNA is TGTGCCAGCAGCTCCTCCGGGGGGGCACGAGGAAACACCATATATTTT.

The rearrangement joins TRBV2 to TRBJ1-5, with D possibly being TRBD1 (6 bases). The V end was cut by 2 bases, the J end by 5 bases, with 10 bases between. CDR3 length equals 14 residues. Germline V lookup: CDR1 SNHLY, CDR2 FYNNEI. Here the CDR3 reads CASSEQGQDQPQHF. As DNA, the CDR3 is TGTGCCAGCAGTGAACAGGGGCAGGATCAGCCCCAGCATTTT. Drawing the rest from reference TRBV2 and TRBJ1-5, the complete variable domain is EPEVTQTPSHQVTQMGQEVILRCVPISNHLYFYWYRQILGQKVEFLVSFYNNEISEKSEIFDDQFSVERPDGSNFTLKIRSTKLEDSAMYFCASSEQGQDQPQHFGDGTRLSIL.

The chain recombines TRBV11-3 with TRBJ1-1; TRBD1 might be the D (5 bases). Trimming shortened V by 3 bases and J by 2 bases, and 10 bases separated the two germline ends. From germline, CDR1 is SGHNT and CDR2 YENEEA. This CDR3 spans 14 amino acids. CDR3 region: CASSLGGVNTEAFF. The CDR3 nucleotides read TGTGCCAGCAGCTTGGGAGGGGTTAACACTGAAGCTTTCTTT.

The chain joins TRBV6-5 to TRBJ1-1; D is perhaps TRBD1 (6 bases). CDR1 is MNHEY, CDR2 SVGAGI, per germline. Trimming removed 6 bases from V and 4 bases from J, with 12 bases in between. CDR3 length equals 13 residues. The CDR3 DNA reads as TGTGCCAGCAGGCCCAGGGGTGGCACTGAAGCTTTCTTT. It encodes CASRPRGGTEAFF.

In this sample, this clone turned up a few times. As DNA, the CDR3 is TGTGCCAGCAGTTCGGACAGGGAACATGGCTACACCTTC. Translated, it gives CASSSDREHGYTF. The V and J genes are TRBV12-3 or TRBV12-4 and TRBJ1-2, with 8 bases lining up with TRBD1. The CDR3 is made up of 13 amino acids. J gave up 6 bases and V 4 bases, and 4 bases lay outside the gene matches.

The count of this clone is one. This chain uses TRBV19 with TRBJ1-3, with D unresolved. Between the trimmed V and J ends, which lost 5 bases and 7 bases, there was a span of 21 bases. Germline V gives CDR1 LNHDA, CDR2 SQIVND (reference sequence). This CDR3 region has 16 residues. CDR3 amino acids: CASSATEQTSTNTIYF. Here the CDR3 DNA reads TGTGCCAGTAGTGCCACCGAACAGACCAGTACGAACACCATATATTTT.

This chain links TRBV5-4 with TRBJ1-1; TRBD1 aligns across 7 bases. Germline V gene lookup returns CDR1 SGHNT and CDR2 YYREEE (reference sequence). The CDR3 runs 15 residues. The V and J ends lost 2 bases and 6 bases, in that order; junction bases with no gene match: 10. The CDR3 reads CASSFGSGGRAEAFF. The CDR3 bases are TGTGCCAGCAGCTTTGGGTCAGGGGGTAGGGCTGAAGCTTTCTTT.

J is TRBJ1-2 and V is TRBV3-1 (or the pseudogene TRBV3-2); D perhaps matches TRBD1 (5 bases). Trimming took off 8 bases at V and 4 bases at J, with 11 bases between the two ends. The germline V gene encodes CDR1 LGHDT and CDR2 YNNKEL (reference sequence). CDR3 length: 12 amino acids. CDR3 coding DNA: TGTGCCAGCCTTCCAGGGCGCTATGGCTACACCTTC. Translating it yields CASLPGRYGYTF.

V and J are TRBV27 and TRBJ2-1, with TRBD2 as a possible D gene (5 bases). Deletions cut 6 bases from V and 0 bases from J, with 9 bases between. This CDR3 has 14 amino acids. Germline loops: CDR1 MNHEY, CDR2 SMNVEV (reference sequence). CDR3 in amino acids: CASRAGYSYNEQFF. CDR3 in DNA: TGTGCCAGCAGGGCGGGCTACTCCTACAATGAGCAGTTCTTC.

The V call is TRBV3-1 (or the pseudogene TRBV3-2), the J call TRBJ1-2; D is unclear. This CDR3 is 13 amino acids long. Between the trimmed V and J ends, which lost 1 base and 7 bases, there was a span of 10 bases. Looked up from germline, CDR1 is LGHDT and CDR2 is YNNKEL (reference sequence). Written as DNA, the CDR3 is TGTGCCAGCAGCCAAGCCCGCGATTCTGGCTACACCTTC. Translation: CASSQARDSGYTF.

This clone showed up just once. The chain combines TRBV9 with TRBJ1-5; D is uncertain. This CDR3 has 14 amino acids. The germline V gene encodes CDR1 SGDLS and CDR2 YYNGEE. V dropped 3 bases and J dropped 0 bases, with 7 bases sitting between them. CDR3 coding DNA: TGTGCCAGCAGCGCCCTAAATAGCAATCAGCCCCAGCATTTT. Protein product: CASSALNSNQPQHF. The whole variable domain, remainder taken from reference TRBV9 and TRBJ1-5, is DSGVTQTPKHLITATGQRVTLRCSPRSGDLSVYWYQQSLDQGLQFLIQYYNGEERAKGNILERFSAQQFPDLHSELNLSSLELGDSALYFCASSALNSNQPQHFGDGTRLSIL.

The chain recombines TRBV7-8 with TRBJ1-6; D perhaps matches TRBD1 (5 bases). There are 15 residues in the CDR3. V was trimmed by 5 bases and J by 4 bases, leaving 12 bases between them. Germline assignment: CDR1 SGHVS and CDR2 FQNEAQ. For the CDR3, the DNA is TGTGCCAGCAGCCTTAGGGGTGGATATAATTCACCCCTCCACTTT. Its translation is CASSLRGGYNSPLHF.

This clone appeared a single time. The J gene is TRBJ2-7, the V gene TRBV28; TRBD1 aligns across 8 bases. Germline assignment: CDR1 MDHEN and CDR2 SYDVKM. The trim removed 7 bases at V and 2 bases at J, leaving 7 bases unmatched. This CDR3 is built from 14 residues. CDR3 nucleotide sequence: TGTGCCAGCACTTGGACAGGGACGACCTACGAGCAGTACTTC. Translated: CASTWTGTTYEQYF.

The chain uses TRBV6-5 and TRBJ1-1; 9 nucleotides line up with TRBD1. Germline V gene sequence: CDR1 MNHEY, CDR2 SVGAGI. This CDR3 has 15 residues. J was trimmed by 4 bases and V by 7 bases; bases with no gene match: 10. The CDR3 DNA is TGTGCCAGCACCCTCTACGAGACAGGGGGCACTGAAGCTTTCTTT. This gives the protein CASTLYETGGTEAFF.

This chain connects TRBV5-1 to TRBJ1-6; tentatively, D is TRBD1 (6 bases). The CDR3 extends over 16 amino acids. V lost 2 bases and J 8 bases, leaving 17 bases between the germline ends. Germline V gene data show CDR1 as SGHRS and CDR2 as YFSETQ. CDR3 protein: CASSFSDPRGDSPLHF. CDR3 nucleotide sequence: TGCGCCAGCAGCTTCTCCGACCCCAGGGGTGATTCACCCCTCCACTTT.

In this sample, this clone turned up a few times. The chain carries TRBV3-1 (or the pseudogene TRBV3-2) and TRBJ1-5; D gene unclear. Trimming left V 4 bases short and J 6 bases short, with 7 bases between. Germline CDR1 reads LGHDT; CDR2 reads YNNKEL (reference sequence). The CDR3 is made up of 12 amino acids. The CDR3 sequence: CASSPGGQPQHF. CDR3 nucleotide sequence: TGTGCCAGCAGCCCCGGCGGTCAGCCCCAGCATTTT.

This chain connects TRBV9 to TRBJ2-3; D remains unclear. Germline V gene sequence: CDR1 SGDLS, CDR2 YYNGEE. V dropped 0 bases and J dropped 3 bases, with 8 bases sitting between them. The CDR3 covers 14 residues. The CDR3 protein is CASSVGPETDTQYF. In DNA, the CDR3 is TGTGCCAGCAGCGTAGGCCCTGAGACAGATACGCAGTATTTT.

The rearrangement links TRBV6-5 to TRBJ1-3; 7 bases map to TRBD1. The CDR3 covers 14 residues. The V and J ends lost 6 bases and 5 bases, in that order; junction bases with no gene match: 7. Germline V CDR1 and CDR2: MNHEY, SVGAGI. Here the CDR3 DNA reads TGTGCCAGCAGCACAGGGGCCAGAAGAAACACCATATATTTT. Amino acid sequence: CASSTGARRNTIYF.

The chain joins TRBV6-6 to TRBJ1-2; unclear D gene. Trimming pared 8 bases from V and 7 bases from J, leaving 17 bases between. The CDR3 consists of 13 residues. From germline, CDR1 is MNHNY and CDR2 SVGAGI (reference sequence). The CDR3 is CASETGREGGYTF. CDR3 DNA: TGTGCCAGCGAAACGGGCCGGGAGGGTGGCTACACCTTC.

In nucleotides, the CDR3 is TGCGCCAGCAGCTTAATAGGGGACTATGGCTACACCTTC. This sequence encodes CASSLIGDYGYTF. The chain is built from TRBV5-1 and TRBJ1-2, with D perhaps TRBD1 (5 bases). This CDR3 is 13 amino acids long. Germline CDR1 SGHRS, CDR2 YFSETQ. Trimming removed 2 bases at V and 3 bases at J, with 8 bases between.

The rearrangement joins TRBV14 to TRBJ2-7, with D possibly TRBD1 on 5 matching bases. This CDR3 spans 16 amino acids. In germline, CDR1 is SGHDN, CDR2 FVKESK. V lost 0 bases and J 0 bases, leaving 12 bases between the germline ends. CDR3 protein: CASSQEGRTSSYEQYF. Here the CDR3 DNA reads TGTGCCAGCAGCCAAGAAGGAAGGACAAGCTCCTACGAGCAGTACTTC.

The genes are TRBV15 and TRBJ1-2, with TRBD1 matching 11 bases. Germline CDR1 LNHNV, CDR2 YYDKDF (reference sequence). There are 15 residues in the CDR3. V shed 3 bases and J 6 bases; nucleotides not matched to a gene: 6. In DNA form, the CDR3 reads TGTGCCACCAGCAGCTCGGGACAGGGGGTAAATGGCTACACCTTC. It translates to CATSSSGQGVNGYTF.

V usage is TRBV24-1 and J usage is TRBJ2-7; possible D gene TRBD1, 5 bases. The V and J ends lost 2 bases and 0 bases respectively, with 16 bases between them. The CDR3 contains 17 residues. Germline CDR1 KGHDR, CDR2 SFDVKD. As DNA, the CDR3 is TGTGCCACCAGTGATTATACCGGCAGGGCAAGCTCCTACGAGCAGTACTTC. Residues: CATSDYTGRASSYEQYF.